The clone carrying this T cell receptor beta chain showed up just once. Its antigen remains unknown. These data are taken from a study of shared clonotypes between healthy human individuals. General study points: Generation probability values for non-shared clonotypes were lower than those for clonotypes shared by all four donors. Only blood samples were collected, and tissue repertoires likely differ.

The V and J ends lost 0 bases and 7 bases respectively, with 7 bases between them. CDR3 length equals 12 residues. Per the germline V gene, CDR1 is SGHDN and CDR2 is FVKESK. Using immunoSEQ multiplex PCR, the repertoire was profiled, and TCRdb retains in-frame clones only, with some absent. The sample shows millions of clones, less than 95% of them seen only once. In the naive CD8 group, cells lacked CD45RO and were positively selected for CCR7, so terminally differentiated effector memory CD45RA+ cells were left out. The sequenced material came from naive CD8+ T cells sorted from blood. The genes are TRBV14 and TRBJ2-7; maybe TRBD1 (5 bases). The TCR sequence derives from a man between 18 and 29 years old in good health. The CDR3 spells CASSQDGQEQYF. CDR3 DNA sequence: TGTGCCAGCAGCCAAGATGGACAAGAGCAGTACTTC.